The subject of this entry is one T cell receptor beta chain. As originally analysed: How many nucleated cells were present was estimated from reference gene primer amplification. Repertoires were generated with immunoSEQ multiplex PCR, while TCRdb's copy carries only in-frame clones and drops some. V, J and clone size are those of that table, while D and trimming were read from the DNA. The sample has around 26,000 clones; approximately 90% are singletons. The data were taken from a study of blood T cell repertoires in COVID-19. V lost 2 bases to trimming and J lost 6 bases, with 17 bases between them. The germline gives CDR1 KGHSH, CDR2 LQKENI. This CDR3 region has 16 residues.

This TCR was recovered from a man between 65 and 85 years old with active COVID-19. Sequenced input: peripheral blood. The genes are TRBV18 and TRBJ2-1, with D perhaps TRBD2 (5 bases). The CDR3 coding sequence is TGTGCCAGCTCACCAAAGCTGGTGGGAGTAGGCAATGAGCAGTTCTTC. This codes for CASSPKLVGVGNEQFF.